Shown below are 26 T cell receptor beta chains from a single sample sequenced in a study of cytomegalovirus exposure and HLA in healthy donors. The PCR used 60 Vbeta and 13 Jbeta primers. Only in-frame clones appear in the TCRdb table, and some are missing; sequencing was by immunoSEQ multiplex PCR. The profile shows some 170,000 clones, 80% of them singletons. Sequencing used PBMCs. The source is a woman aged 45-65 years in good health and CMV-seronegative.

This rearrangement joins TRBV5-4 to TRBJ2-7; TRBD2 agrees at 10 bases. Losses at the gene ends were 3 bases for V and 2 bases for J; bases not matched to a gene: 5. The germline gives CDR1 SGHNT, CDR2 YYREEE (reference sequence). The CDR3 is 15 residues long. The CDR3 DNA reads as TGTGCCAGCAGCTATGGGACTAGCGTTCCCTACGAGCAGTACTTC. Translated: CASSYGTSVPYEQYF.

This clone was counted a single time. The V gene is TRBV5-1, the J gene TRBJ2-7, with TRBD1 as a possible D gene (7 bases). Germline V gives CDR1 SGHRS, CDR2 YFSETQ. This CDR3 is built from 14 residues. V gave up 4 bases and J gave up 5 bases, with 16 bases separating them. The chain's CDR3 is CASSLVAGGNEQYF. CDR3 nucleotide sequence: TGCGCCAGCAGCCTGGTGGCAGGGGGGAACGAGCAGTACTTC.

The chain employs TRBV27 and TRBJ2-7, with 9 positions matching TRBD1. This CDR3 region has 17 residues. The germline V gene encodes CDR1 MNHEY and CDR2 SMNVEV (reference sequence). V lost 3 bases to trimming and J lost 7 bases; unmatched junction nucleotides: 16. CDR3 amino acids: CASSLGIRDRAFQEQYF. In DNA form, the CDR3 reads TGTGCCAGCAGTTTGGGTATCCGGGACAGGGCCTTTCAGGAGCAGTACTTC.

The rearrangement joins TRBV5-1 to TRBJ2-4, with D unresolved. The V and J ends lost 0 bases and 2 bases respectively, with 6 bases between them. Germline CDR1 SGHRS, CDR2 YFSETQ. This CDR3 comprises 14 residues. The CDR3 DNA is TGCGCCAGCAGCTTGGTGGCACCCAAAAACATTCAGTACTTC. Encoded protein: CASSLVAPKNIQYF.

This rearrangement joins TRBV5-1 to TRBJ1-1; D is possibly TRBD1 (5 bases). The germline V and J ends were trimmed by 3 bases and 0 bases, with 9 bases remaining between them. The germline gives CDR1 SGHRS, CDR2 YFSETQ. The CDR3 has 14 residues. CDR3 sequence: CASSWGLMNTEAFF. DNA of the CDR3: TGCGCCAGCAGCTGGGGACTGATGAACACTGAAGCTTTCTTT.

This sequence joins TRBV9 and TRBJ1-3; D gene uncertain. Germline V CDR1 and CDR2: SGDLS, YYNGEE. The CDR3 sequence is 13 residues long. The germline V and J ends were trimmed by 2 bases and 4 bases, with 7 bases remaining between them. The CDR3 coding sequence is TGTGCCAGCAGCGTGGGCCAAGGAAACACCATATATTTT. Translating gives CASSVGQGNTIYF. Drawing the rest from reference TRBV9 and TRBJ1-3, the complete variable domain is DSGVTQTPKHLITATGQRVTLRCSPRSGDLSVYWYQQSLDQGLQFLIQYYNGEERAKGNILERFSAQQFPDLHSELNLSSLELGDSALYFCASSVGQGNTIYFGEGSWLTVV.

Here the CDR3 reads CASSLGGKSEQYF. In nucleotides, the CDR3 is TGTGCCAGCAGCCTCGGCGGGAAATCTGAGCAGTACTTC. This rearrangement joins TRBV7-7 to TRBJ2-7, with D perhaps matching TRBD2 (6 bases). Trimming removed 5 bases at V and 7 bases at J, with 15 bases between. Per the germline V gene, CDR1 is SSHAT and CDR2 is FNYEAQ (reference sequence). This CDR3 contains 13 residues.

V and J are TRBV15 and TRBJ2-2, with TRBD1 identical over 7 bases. Germline-derived CDR1 and CDR2 are LNHNV and YYDKDF (reference sequence). Germline trimming cut 3 bases from V and 5 bases from J; bases unmatched to any gene: 15. The CDR3 sequence is 18 residues long. CDR3 amino acids: CATSRNTARGRGTGELFF. In DNA form, the CDR3 reads TGTGCCACCAGCAGGAACACGGCGAGGGGGCGAGGTACCGGGGAGCTGTTTTTT. The full variable domain, its missing parts supplied by reference TRBV15 and TRBJ2-2, is DAMVIQNPRYQVTQFGKPVTLSCSQTLNHNVMYWYQQKSSQAPKLLFHYYDKDFNNEADTPDNFQSRRPNTSFCFLDIRSPGLGDTAMYLCATSRNTARGRGTGELFFGEGSRLTVL.

The CDR3 here is CASSPNSGRNYGYTF. CDR3 coding DNA: TGTGCCAGCTCACCCAACTCAGGGAGGAACTATGGCTACACCTTC. This chain joins TRBV18 and TRBJ1-2; D is perhaps TRBD1 (5 bases). This CDR3 spans 15 amino acids. The V gene lost 3 bases and the J gene lost 2 bases, with 13 bases spanning the gap. CDR1 is KGHSH, CDR2 LQKENI, per germline.

Here the CDR3 DNA reads TGTGCCAGCAGTTTCCCGACAGTTAACACTGAAGCTTTCTTT. The encoded protein is CASSFPTVNTEAFF. The rearrangement uses TRBV28 and TRBJ1-1; D is perhaps TRBD1 (5 bases). Germline V CDR1 and CDR2: MDHEN, SYDVKM. The ends were cut back, 3 bases at V and 2 bases at J, with 10 bases in the middle. The CDR3 runs to 14 residues.

This chain links TRBV5-1 with TRBJ2-3; 9 nucleotides match TRBD2. CDR3 length equals 16 residues. V lost 1 base, J lost 4 bases, and 7 bases stayed unmatched. Germline CDR1 SGHRS, CDR2 YFSETQ. The CDR3 coding sequence is TGCGCCAGCAGCTTGTGGAGTAGCGGGAGTGCAGATACGCAGTATTTT. Residues: CASSLWSSGSADTQYF.

The CDR3 nucleotides read TGTGCCAGCAGCTTGGTGGGAGGTCTAAATTCACCCCTCCACTTT. Amino acids: CASSLVGGLNSPLHF. V gene TRBV7-9 combines with J gene TRBJ1-6; D not certain. V dropped 3 bases and J dropped 7 bases, with 13 bases sitting between them. CDR1 and CDR2 (germline): SEHNR, FQNEAQ (reference sequence). This CDR3 is 15 amino acids long.

The V and J genes are TRBV5-1 and TRBJ2-1, with 7 bases aligning to TRBD2. The J segment lost 5 bases and the V segment lost 3 bases, leaving 11 bases of the junction unmatched. The CDR3 is 16 residues long. CDR1 is SGHRS, CDR2 YFSETQ, per germline. The CDR3 sequence: CASSSLLGGGDNEQFF. The CDR3 nucleotides are TGCGCCAGCAGCTCCCTGCTGGGGGGGGGAGACAATGAGCAGTTCTTC.

The CDR3 region is CATSRGSVRTGTEAFF. In DNA form, the CDR3 reads TGTGCCACCAGCAGAGGATCTGTTCGAACGGGCACTGAAGCTTTCTTT. The gene calls are TRBV15 and TRBJ1-1; D uncertain. The germline gives CDR1 LNHNV, CDR2 YYDKDF (reference sequence). This CDR3 comprises 16 residues. V was shortened by 1 base and J by 4 bases, with 16 bases between the two germline ends.

This chain joins TRBV4-1 and TRBJ2-3; 8 nucleotides match TRBD1. CDR3 length equals 16 residues. In germline, CDR1 is MGHRA, CDR2 YSYEKL. With 3 bases clipped from V and 2 bases from J, the junction kept 7 bases outside the gene matches. Here the CDR3 DNA reads TGCGCCAGCAGCCAGCTACCGGGACAGGTCACAGATACGCAGTATTTT. Translated, it gives CASSQLPGQVTDTQYF.

The chain joins TRBV29-1 to TRBJ2-3; no clear D gene. Germline CDR1 SQVTM, CDR2 ANQGSEA. The V and J ends lost 6 bases and 1 base respectively, with 14 bases between them. The CDR3 is 14 residues long. CDR3 sequence (DNA): TGCAGCGTCCCCGTTAGTTCTCGCACAGATACGCAGTATTTT. It codes for CSVPVSSRTDTQYF.

The chain couples TRBV15 to TRBJ2-3; 12 nucleotides align to TRBD2. Looked up from germline, CDR1 is LNHNV and CDR2 is YYDKDF (reference sequence). V lost 0 bases and J lost 5; bases outside the gene matches: 9. This CDR3 has 18 amino acids. The CDR3 loop reads CATSRDMRLAGVIDTQYF. Here the CDR3 DNA reads TGTGCCACCAGCAGAGATATGAGACTAGCGGGAGTGATAGATACGCAGTATTTT.

A single count supports this clone. The gene calls are TRBV28 and TRBJ2-7; 7 nucleotides line up with TRBD1. The germline V gene has CDR1 MDHEN and CDR2 SYDVKM. The CDR3 spans 14 residues. V lost 5 bases and J lost 3; bases outside the gene matches: 7. CDR3 in DNA: TGTGCCAGCAGTCGTGAGGGACAGAACTACGAGCAGTACTTC. The encoded protein is CASSREGQNYEQYF.

The rearrangement joins TRBV7-2 to TRBJ2-7; D remains unclear. Per germline, CDR1 SGHTA and CDR2 FQGNSA. V lost 2 bases and J lost 3, with 5 bases in between. The CDR3 is 12 amino acids. This CDR3 is CASSLTYYEQYF. The CDR3 nucleotides are TGTGCCAGCAGCTTAACCTACTACGAGCAGTACTTC.

The rearrangement uses TRBV11-1 and TRBJ1-6, with D uncertain. Trimming pared 2 bases from V and 7 bases from J, leaving 21 bases between. The CDR3 has 18 amino acids. Germline V CDR1 and CDR2: SGHAT, FQDESV (reference sequence). In DNA form, the CDR3 reads TGTGCCAGCAGCTTAACCACGGGGTCTCTTCTCGGGAATTCACCCCTCCACTTT. Translation gives CASSLTTGSLLGNSPLHF. Complete variable domain (other parts from reference TRBV11-1 and TRBJ1-6): EAEVAQSPRYKITEKSQAVAFWCDPISGHATLYWYRQILGQGPELLVQFQDESVVDDSQLPKDRFSAERLKGVDSTLKIQPAELGDSAMYLCASSLTTGSLLGNSPLHFGNGTRLTVT.

CDR3 sequence reads: CASRTLRRGTQYF. The CDR3 nucleotides are TGTGCCAGCCGTACCCTTCGGCGGGGGACCCAGTACTTC. The chain carries TRBV28 and TRBJ2-5; possible D gene TRBD2, 6 bases. CDR3 size: 13 residues. CDR1 is MDHEN and CDR2 is SYDVKM in the germline V gene. Trimming shortened V by 8 bases and J by 7 bases, and 17 bases separated the two germline ends.

V usage is TRBV6-1 and J usage is TRBJ1-5; 9 positions match TRBD1. Germline V CDR1 and CDR2: MNHNS, SASEGT. The V and J ends lost 6 bases and 6 bases, in that order; junction bases with no gene match: 9. The CDR3 length is 15 residues. CDR3 amino acids: CASSSGTGRTQPQHF. The CDR3 DNA sequence: TGTGCCAGCAGCTCCGGGACAGGGAGGACTCAGCCCCAGCATTTT.

This clone was observed a few times. V usage is TRBV19 and J usage is TRBJ1-1, with TRBD1 matching 7 bases. The ends lost 4 bases at V and 0 bases at J; junction bases unmatched: 5. The CDR3 is made up of 15 amino acids. Germline V gene lookup returns CDR1 LNHDA and CDR2 SQIVND (reference sequence). CDR3 loop: CASSRAGTVNTEAFF. The CDR3 DNA reads TGTGCCAGTAGTAGAGCCGGGACAGTGAACACTGAAGCTTTCTTT. The complete variable domain, with remaining parts taken from reference TRBV19 and TRBJ1-1, reads DGGITQSPKYLFRKEGQNVTLSCEQNLNHDAMYWYRQDPGQGLRLIYYSQIVNDFQKGDIAEGYSVSREKKESFPLTVTSAQKNPTAFYLCASSRAGTVNTEAFFGQGTRLTVV.

This clone came up once. This chain joins TRBV30 and TRBJ2-5; no clear D gene. Per germline, CDR1 GTSNPN and CDR2 SVGIG (reference sequence). V shed 2 bases and J shed 1 base, with 8 bases lying between them. This CDR3 spans 13 amino acids. The CDR3 loop reads CAWSMWSQETQYF. The CDR3 nucleotides read TGTGCCTGGAGTATGTGGAGCCAAGAGACCCAGTACTTC.

About this clone itself: One junction end disagrees with the germline gene, perhaps due to a read error. The chain links TRBV28 to TRBJ2-3; 7 nucleotides align to TRBD1. The germline CDR1 and CDR2 sequences are MDHEN and SYDVKM. CDR3 length equals 13 residues. The chain's CDR3 is CASSLTRQGWLDF. The CDR3 DNA is TGTGCCAGCAGTTTAACTCGACAGGGTTGGCTCGATTTT.

This rearrangement joins TRBV19 to TRBJ2-3; 8 nucleotides agree with TRBD2. This CDR3 has 15 amino acids. J gave up 2 bases and V 10 bases, and 11 bases lay outside the gene matches. Germline CDR1 reads LNHDA; CDR2 reads SQIVND (reference sequence). The CDR3: CATSLAARFTDTQYF. For the CDR3, the DNA is TGTGCCACATCACTAGCGGCGAGATTCACAGATACGCAGTATTTT.